The 3 T cell receptor beta chains below come from one sample, sequenced in a study of shared clonotypes between healthy human individuals. Clones were read by immunoSEQ multiplex PCR, and TCRdb kept only the in-frame ones, dropping some. The table has hundreds of thousands of clones, under 80% seen once. The sequenced sample consisted of memory CD4+ T cells sorted from blood. As to subset: CD45RA-negative fraction. These TCRs come from a woman aged 30 to 39 in good health.

The rearrangement joins TRBV5-4 to TRBJ2-7; a weak D match, TRBD1 (6 bases). Trimming took 3 bases from V and 4 from J, leaving 14 bases between them. The CDR3 is 14 amino acids. Germline lookup yields CDR1 SGHNT and CDR2 YYREEE (reference sequence). CDR3 nucleotides: TGTGCCAGCAGCTCCCGACAGGCACCTTACGAGCAGTACTTC. This sequence encodes CASSSRQAPYEQYF.

The chain recombines TRBV30 with TRBJ2-3; D possibly uses TRBD1 or TRBD2 (5 bases each). The CDR3 contains 12 residues. Between the trimmed V and J ends, which lost 5 bases and 4 bases, there was a span of 10 bases. CDR1 is GTSNPN, CDR2 SVGIG, per germline (reference sequence). CDR3 residues: CAWGGGADTQYF. The CDR3 nucleotides read TGTGCCTGGGGTGGGGGAGCAGATACGCAGTATTTT.

This clone was observed a single time. A much more abundant neighbour one base away suggests this may be a read error. This chain links TRBV5-5 with TRBJ2-5; D remains unclear. Deletions cut 4 bases from V and 0 bases from J, with 4 bases between. There are 12 residues in the CDR3. CDR1 is SGHKS, CDR2 YYEKEE, per germline (reference sequence). Here the CDR3 DNA reads TGTGCCAGCAGCATCTACCAAGAGACCCAGTACTTC. Amino acids: CASSIYQETQYF.